The present entry profiles one T cell receptor beta chain with its context. Other DNA sequences in this sample translate to the same CDR3. This specimen comes from a study of control samples from healthy donors and cancer patients. Produced via immunoSEQ multiplex PCR; TCRdb's table is partial and in-frame only. The sample has more than 85,000 clones, roughly 80% seen once; the top ten hold around 13%. The germline gives CDR1 SGHNT, CDR2 YENEEA. CDR3 length equals 13 residues. Deletions cut 0 bases from V and 3 bases from J, with 6 bases between. The specimen sequenced was blood. The chain links TRBV11-3 to TRBJ2-7; perhaps TRBD2 as D (6 bases). The sequence came from a woman aged 50 to 60 in good health. In nucleotides, the CDR3 is TGTGCCAGCAGCTTAGACGGGAGCTACGAGCAGTACTTC. Its translation: CASSLDGSYEQYF.